The sequence of this T cell receptor beta chain was determined in a study of blood T cell repertoires in COVID-19. Looking at the study overall: PBMCs, B-cell-depleted T cells, or T cells were the source of the cDNA or gDNA that made up the material.

Using immunoSEQ multiplex PCR, the repertoire was profiled, and TCRdb retains in-frame clones only, with some absent. The data show tens of thousands of clones, around 85% seen once. Trimming cost V 3 bases and J 4 bases, with 9 bases left between them. The CDR3 consists of 13 residues. Germline V gives CDR1 LNHDA, CDR2 SQIVND (reference sequence). This chain links TRBV19 with TRBJ1-2; D may be TRBD1 (5 bases). Sample: peripheral blood. The receptor was derived from a man in his sixties with acute or convalescent COVID-19. CDR3 DNA sequence: TGTGCCAGTAGTATTGGGGGAGGCTATGGCTACACCTTC. This codes for CASSIGGGYGYTF.